The present entry profiles one T cell receptor beta chain with its context. Its antigen is not identified. This specimen belongs to a study of a mutant IDH1 vaccine in newly diagnosed glioma. About the study: The study started vaccination 4-6 weeks after radiotherapy alone, or with temozolomide cycles. At week 35 came visit V12, and visit V13 followed at week 47. Study-wide findings and caveats: Patients mounted vaccine-induced immune responses in 93.3% of cases.

Per germline, CDR1 MNHEY and CDR2 SMNVEV (reference sequence). CDR3 length equals 14 residues. The V end lost 4 bases, the J end lost 1 base, and 7 bases lay between the germline ends. The time point: week 35, safety follow-up. Vaccine doses each comprised 300 ug of mutant IDH1 20-mer peptide, with topical imiquimod. Eight vaccinations were given in weeks 1, 3, 5, 7, 11, 15, 19 and 23. Method: immunoSEQ multiplex PCR; TCRdb's copy keeps in-frame clones and lacks some. The sample holds about 68,000 clones, around 82% seen once. The sample was PBMCs, taken from a glioma patient whose treatment included an IDH1 peptide vaccine. The TCR sequence derives from a young man with glioma. V and J are TRBV27 and TRBJ2-2; TRBD1 might be the D (6 bases). CDR3 sequence: CASSSDRNTGELFF. In nucleotides, the CDR3 is TGTGCCAGCAGTTCGGACAGGAACACCGGGGAGCTGTTTTTT.